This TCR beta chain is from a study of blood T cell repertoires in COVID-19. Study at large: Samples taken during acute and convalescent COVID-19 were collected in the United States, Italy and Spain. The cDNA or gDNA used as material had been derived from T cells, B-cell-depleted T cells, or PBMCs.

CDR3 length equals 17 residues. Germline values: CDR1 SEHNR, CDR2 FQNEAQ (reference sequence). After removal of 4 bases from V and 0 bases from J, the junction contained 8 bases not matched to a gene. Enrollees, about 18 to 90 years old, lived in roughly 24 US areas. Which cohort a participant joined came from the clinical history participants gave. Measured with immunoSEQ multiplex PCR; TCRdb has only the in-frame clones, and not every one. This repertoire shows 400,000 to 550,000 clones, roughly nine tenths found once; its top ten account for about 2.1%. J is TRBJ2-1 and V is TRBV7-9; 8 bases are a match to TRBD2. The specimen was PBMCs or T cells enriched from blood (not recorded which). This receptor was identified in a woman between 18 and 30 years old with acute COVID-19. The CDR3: CASSSARSGGSYNEQFF. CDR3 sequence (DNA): TGTGCCAGCAGCTCGGCCCGAAGCGGGGGCTCCTACAATGAGCAGTTCTTC.